This T cell receptor (beta chain) was sequenced in a study of Ad26.COV2.S vaccination and SARS-CoV-2 variants. The CDR3 has 13 amino acids. The germline gives CDR1 SGHRS, CDR2 YFSETQ. The germline V and J ends were trimmed by 4 bases and 3 bases, with 11 bases remaining between them. The table came from immunoSEQ multiplex PCR; TCRdb's copy has only in-frame clones and leaves some out. The sample carries 200,000 to 300,000 clones, around 88% recorded once. Treatment in this sample: around 19 received Ad26.COV2.S at low or high dose, single or two shots; about 5 received placebo; per-sample allocation not given. On day 63 after the first injection, vaccine and placebo recipients gave samples.

The specimen comprised peripheral blood, sampled in a trial of Ad26.COV2.S vaccine versus placebo. The chain uses TRBV5-1 and TRBJ2-7, with D possibly TRBD1 on 5 matching bases. The sequence was collected from a person between 18 and 59 years old who received the Ad26.COV2.S COVID-19 vaccine or a placebo. The CDR3 is CASSPTGLYEQYV. The DNA for the CDR3 is TGCGCCAGCAGCCCAACAGGCCTCTACGAGCAGTACGTC.